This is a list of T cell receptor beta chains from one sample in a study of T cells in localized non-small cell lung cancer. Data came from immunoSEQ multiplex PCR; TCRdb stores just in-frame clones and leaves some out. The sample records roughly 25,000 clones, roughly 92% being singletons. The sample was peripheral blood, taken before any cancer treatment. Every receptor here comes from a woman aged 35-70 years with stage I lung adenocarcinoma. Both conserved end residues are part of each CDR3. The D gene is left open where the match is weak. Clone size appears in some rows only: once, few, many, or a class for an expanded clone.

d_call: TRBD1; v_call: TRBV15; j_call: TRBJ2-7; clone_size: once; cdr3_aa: CATRGDSSYEQYF; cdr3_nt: TGTGCCACCCGTGGGGACAGCTCCTACGAGCAGTACTTC
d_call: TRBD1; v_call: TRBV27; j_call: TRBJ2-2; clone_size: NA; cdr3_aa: CASSLKLGGQGLSGELFF; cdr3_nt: TGTGCCAGCAGTTTGAAGCTTGGGGGACAGGGGCTATCCGGGGAGCTGTTTTTT
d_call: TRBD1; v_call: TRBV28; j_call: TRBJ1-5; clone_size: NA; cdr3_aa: CASSFSDRWGQPQHF; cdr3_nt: TGTGCCAGCAGTTTCTCGGACAGGTGGGGTCAGCCCCAGCATTTT
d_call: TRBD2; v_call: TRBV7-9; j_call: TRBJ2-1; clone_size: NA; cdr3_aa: CASSPFRSGRANNEQFF; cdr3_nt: TGTGCCAGCAGCCCCTTTCGTAGCGGGAGGGCCAACAATGAGCAGTTCTTC
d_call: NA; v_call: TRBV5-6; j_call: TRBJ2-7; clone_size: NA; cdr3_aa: CASSLGSSPYEQYF; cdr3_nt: TGTGCCAGCAGCTTGGGGTCCTCTCCCTACGAGCAGTACTTC
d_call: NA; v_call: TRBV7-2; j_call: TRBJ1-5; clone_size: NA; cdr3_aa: CASSLYGSNQPQHF; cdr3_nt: TGTGCCAGCAGCTTATACGGGAGCAATCAGCCCCAGCATTTT
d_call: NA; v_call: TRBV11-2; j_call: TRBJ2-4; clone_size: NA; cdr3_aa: CASSLRGGGNIQYF; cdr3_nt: TGTGCCAGCAGCTTACGGGGTGGGGGAAACATTCAGTACTTC
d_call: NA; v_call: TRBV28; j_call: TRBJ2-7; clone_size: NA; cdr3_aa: CASRAQATYEQYF; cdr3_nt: TGTGCCAGCAGGGCTCAGGCGACCTACGAGCAGTACTTC
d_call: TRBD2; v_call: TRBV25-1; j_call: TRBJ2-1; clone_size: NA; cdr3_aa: CASSVGTSGNQGNEQFF; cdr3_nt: TGTGCCAGCAGTGTGGGGACTAGCGGGAACCAGGGGAATGAGCAGTTCTTC
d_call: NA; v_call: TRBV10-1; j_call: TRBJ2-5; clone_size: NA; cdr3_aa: CASRWRGRAETQYF; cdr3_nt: TGCGCCAGCAGATGGAGGGGGCGAGCGGAGACCCAGTACTTC
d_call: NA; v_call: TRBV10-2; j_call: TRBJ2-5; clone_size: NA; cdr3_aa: CASSEDTLETQYF; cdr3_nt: TGCGCCAGCAGTGAGGATACTTTAGAGACCCAGTACTTC
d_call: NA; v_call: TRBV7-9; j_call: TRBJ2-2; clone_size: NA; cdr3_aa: CASSLGGGLFF; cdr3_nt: TGTGCCAGCAGTCTCGGTGGGGGGCTGTTTTTT
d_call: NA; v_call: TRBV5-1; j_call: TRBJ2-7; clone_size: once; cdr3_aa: CASSLQSGGGYEQYF; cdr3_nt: TGCGCCAGCAGCTTGCAATCTGGGGGAGGCTACGAGCAGTACTTC
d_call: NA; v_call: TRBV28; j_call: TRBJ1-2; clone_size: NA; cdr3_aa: CASSLSGFYGYTF; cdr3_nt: TGTGCCAGCAGTTTATCAGGGTTCTATGGCTACACCTTC
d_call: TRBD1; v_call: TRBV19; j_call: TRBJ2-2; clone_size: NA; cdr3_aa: CASSALQGPAGELFF; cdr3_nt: TGTGCCAGTAGTGCGTTACAGGGGCCCGCCGGGGAGCTGTTTTTT
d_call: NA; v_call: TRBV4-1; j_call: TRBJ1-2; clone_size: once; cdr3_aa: CASSQVAGSSGYTF; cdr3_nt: TGCGCCAGCAGCCAAGTGGCGGGCTCCTCGGGCTACACCTTC
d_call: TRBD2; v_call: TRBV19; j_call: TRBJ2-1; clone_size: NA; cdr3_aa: CASSKTSGRFDEQFF; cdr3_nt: TGTGCCAGTAGCAAGACTAGCGGGAGATTCGATGAGCAGTTCTTC
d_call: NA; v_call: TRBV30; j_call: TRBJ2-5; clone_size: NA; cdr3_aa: CAWSRETQYF; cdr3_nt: TGTGCCTGGAGTAGGGAGACCCAGTACTTC
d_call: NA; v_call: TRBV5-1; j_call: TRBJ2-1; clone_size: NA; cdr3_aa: CASSLPGSYNEQFF; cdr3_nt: TGCGCCAGCAGCTTGCCAGGATCCTACAATGAGCAGTTCTTC
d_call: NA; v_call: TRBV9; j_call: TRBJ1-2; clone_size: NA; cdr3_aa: CASSVVLAF; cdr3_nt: TGTGCCAGCAGCGTAGTTCTGGCCTTC
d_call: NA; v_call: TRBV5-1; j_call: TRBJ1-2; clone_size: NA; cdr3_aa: CASSLGRAGGYTF; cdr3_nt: TGCGCCAGCAGCTTGGGCAGGGCCGGCGGCTACACCTTC
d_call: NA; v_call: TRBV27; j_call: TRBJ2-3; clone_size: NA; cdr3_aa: CASTLANTDTQYF; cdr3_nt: TGTGCAAGCACGCTAGCGAACACAGATACGCAGTATTTT
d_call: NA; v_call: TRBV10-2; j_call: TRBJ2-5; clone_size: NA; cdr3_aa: CASRGRGNGETQYF; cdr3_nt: TGCGCCAGCAGAGGTCGCGGGAATGGGGAGACCCAGTACTTC
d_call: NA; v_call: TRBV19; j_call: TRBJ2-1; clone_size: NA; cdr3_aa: CASTTSYNEQFF; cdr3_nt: TGTGCCAGTACGACTAGCTACAATGAGCAGTTCTTC
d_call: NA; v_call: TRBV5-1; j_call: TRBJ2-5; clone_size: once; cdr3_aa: CASSLGVDTLKTQYF; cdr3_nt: TGCGCCAGCAGCTTGGGGGTTGACACATTAAAGACCCAGTACTTC
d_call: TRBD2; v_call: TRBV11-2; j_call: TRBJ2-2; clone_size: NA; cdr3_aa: CASSLLSGRGTGELFF; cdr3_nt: TGTGCCAGCAGCCTACTAAGCGGGAGAGGCACCGGGGAGCTGTTTTTT
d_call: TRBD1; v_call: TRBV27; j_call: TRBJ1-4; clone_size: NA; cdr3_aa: CASSFLGTGSRKLFF; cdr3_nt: TGTGCCAGCAGTTTCCTTGGGACAGGTTCGCGAAAACTGTTTTTT
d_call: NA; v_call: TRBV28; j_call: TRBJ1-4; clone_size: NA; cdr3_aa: CASTTSSEGEKLFF; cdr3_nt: TGTGCCAGCACCACCTCCTCGGAGGGTGAAAAACTGTTTTTT
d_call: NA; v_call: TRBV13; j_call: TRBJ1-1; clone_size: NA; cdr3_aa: CASSRGGTEAFF; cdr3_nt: TGTGCCAGCAGCCGAGGGGGGACTGAAGCTTTCTTT
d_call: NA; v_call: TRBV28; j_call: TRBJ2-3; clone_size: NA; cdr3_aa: CASRTAADTQYF; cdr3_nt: TGTGCCAGCAGGACAGCAGCAGATACGCAGTATTTT
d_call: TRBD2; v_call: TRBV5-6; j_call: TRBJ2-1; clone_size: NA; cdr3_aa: CASSFSRGAGGYNEQFF; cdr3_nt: TGTGCCAGCAGCTTCAGTAGGGGGGCGGGAGGTTACAATGAGCAGTTCTTC
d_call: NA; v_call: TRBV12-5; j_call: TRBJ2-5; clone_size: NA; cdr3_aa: CASGLAMYPGRETQYF; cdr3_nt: TGTGCTAGTGGTTTGGCAATGTACCCAGGGAGGGAGACCCAGTACTTC
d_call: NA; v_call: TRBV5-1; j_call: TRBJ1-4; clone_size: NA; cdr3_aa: CATPAGDTGIRTNEKLFF; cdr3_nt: TGCGCCACTCCAGCGGGGGACACCGGGATTCGCACTAATGAAAAACTGTTTTTT
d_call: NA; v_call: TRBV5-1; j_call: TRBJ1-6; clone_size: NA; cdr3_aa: CASSLAQERSPLHF; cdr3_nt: TGCGCCAGCAGCTTGGCACAGGAGAGGTCACCCCTCCACTTT
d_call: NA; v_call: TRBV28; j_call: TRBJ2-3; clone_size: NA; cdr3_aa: CASSGPGDPTDTQYF; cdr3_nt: TGTGCCAGCAGTGGCCCGGGGGATCCCACAGATACGCAGTATTTT
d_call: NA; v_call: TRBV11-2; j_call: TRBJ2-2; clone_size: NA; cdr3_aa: CASSPPLEAWELFF; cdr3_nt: TGTGCCAGCAGCCCCCCCCTGGAGGCTTGGGAGCTGTTTTTT
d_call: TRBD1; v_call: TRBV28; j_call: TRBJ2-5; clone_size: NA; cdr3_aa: CASSSPGQQETQYF; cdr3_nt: TGTGCCAGCAGTTCCCCGGGACAGCAAGAGACCCAGTACTTC
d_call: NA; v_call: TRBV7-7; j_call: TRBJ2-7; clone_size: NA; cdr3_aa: CASSLGGDSYEQYF; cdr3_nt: TGTGCCAGCAGCTTAGGTGGAGACAGCTACGAGCAGTACTTC
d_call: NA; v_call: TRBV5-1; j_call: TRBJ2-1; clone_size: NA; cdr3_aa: CASSPAQWGLNEQFF; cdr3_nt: TGCGCCAGCAGTCCAGCGCAGTGGGGGCTGAATGAGCAGTTCTTC
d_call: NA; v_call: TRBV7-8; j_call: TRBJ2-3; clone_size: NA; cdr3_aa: CASSLAKGGRPHSPDTQYF; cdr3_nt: TGTGCCAGCAGCTTAGCTAAGGGGGGGCGCCCCCACAGCCCAGATACGCAGTATTTT
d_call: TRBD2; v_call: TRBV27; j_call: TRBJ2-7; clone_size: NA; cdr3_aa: CASRRLASYEQYF; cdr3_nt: TGTGCCAGCAGGCGACTAGCGTCCTACGAGCAGTACTTC
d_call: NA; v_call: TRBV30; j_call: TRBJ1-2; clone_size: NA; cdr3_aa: CAGGKDYYGYTF; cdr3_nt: TGTGCCGGAGGAAAGGACTACTATGGCTACACCTTC
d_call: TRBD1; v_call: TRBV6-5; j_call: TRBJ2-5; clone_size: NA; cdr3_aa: CASRATGGQGETQYF; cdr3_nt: TGTGCCAGCAGAGCGACAGGGGGCCAAGGAGAGACCCAGTACTTC